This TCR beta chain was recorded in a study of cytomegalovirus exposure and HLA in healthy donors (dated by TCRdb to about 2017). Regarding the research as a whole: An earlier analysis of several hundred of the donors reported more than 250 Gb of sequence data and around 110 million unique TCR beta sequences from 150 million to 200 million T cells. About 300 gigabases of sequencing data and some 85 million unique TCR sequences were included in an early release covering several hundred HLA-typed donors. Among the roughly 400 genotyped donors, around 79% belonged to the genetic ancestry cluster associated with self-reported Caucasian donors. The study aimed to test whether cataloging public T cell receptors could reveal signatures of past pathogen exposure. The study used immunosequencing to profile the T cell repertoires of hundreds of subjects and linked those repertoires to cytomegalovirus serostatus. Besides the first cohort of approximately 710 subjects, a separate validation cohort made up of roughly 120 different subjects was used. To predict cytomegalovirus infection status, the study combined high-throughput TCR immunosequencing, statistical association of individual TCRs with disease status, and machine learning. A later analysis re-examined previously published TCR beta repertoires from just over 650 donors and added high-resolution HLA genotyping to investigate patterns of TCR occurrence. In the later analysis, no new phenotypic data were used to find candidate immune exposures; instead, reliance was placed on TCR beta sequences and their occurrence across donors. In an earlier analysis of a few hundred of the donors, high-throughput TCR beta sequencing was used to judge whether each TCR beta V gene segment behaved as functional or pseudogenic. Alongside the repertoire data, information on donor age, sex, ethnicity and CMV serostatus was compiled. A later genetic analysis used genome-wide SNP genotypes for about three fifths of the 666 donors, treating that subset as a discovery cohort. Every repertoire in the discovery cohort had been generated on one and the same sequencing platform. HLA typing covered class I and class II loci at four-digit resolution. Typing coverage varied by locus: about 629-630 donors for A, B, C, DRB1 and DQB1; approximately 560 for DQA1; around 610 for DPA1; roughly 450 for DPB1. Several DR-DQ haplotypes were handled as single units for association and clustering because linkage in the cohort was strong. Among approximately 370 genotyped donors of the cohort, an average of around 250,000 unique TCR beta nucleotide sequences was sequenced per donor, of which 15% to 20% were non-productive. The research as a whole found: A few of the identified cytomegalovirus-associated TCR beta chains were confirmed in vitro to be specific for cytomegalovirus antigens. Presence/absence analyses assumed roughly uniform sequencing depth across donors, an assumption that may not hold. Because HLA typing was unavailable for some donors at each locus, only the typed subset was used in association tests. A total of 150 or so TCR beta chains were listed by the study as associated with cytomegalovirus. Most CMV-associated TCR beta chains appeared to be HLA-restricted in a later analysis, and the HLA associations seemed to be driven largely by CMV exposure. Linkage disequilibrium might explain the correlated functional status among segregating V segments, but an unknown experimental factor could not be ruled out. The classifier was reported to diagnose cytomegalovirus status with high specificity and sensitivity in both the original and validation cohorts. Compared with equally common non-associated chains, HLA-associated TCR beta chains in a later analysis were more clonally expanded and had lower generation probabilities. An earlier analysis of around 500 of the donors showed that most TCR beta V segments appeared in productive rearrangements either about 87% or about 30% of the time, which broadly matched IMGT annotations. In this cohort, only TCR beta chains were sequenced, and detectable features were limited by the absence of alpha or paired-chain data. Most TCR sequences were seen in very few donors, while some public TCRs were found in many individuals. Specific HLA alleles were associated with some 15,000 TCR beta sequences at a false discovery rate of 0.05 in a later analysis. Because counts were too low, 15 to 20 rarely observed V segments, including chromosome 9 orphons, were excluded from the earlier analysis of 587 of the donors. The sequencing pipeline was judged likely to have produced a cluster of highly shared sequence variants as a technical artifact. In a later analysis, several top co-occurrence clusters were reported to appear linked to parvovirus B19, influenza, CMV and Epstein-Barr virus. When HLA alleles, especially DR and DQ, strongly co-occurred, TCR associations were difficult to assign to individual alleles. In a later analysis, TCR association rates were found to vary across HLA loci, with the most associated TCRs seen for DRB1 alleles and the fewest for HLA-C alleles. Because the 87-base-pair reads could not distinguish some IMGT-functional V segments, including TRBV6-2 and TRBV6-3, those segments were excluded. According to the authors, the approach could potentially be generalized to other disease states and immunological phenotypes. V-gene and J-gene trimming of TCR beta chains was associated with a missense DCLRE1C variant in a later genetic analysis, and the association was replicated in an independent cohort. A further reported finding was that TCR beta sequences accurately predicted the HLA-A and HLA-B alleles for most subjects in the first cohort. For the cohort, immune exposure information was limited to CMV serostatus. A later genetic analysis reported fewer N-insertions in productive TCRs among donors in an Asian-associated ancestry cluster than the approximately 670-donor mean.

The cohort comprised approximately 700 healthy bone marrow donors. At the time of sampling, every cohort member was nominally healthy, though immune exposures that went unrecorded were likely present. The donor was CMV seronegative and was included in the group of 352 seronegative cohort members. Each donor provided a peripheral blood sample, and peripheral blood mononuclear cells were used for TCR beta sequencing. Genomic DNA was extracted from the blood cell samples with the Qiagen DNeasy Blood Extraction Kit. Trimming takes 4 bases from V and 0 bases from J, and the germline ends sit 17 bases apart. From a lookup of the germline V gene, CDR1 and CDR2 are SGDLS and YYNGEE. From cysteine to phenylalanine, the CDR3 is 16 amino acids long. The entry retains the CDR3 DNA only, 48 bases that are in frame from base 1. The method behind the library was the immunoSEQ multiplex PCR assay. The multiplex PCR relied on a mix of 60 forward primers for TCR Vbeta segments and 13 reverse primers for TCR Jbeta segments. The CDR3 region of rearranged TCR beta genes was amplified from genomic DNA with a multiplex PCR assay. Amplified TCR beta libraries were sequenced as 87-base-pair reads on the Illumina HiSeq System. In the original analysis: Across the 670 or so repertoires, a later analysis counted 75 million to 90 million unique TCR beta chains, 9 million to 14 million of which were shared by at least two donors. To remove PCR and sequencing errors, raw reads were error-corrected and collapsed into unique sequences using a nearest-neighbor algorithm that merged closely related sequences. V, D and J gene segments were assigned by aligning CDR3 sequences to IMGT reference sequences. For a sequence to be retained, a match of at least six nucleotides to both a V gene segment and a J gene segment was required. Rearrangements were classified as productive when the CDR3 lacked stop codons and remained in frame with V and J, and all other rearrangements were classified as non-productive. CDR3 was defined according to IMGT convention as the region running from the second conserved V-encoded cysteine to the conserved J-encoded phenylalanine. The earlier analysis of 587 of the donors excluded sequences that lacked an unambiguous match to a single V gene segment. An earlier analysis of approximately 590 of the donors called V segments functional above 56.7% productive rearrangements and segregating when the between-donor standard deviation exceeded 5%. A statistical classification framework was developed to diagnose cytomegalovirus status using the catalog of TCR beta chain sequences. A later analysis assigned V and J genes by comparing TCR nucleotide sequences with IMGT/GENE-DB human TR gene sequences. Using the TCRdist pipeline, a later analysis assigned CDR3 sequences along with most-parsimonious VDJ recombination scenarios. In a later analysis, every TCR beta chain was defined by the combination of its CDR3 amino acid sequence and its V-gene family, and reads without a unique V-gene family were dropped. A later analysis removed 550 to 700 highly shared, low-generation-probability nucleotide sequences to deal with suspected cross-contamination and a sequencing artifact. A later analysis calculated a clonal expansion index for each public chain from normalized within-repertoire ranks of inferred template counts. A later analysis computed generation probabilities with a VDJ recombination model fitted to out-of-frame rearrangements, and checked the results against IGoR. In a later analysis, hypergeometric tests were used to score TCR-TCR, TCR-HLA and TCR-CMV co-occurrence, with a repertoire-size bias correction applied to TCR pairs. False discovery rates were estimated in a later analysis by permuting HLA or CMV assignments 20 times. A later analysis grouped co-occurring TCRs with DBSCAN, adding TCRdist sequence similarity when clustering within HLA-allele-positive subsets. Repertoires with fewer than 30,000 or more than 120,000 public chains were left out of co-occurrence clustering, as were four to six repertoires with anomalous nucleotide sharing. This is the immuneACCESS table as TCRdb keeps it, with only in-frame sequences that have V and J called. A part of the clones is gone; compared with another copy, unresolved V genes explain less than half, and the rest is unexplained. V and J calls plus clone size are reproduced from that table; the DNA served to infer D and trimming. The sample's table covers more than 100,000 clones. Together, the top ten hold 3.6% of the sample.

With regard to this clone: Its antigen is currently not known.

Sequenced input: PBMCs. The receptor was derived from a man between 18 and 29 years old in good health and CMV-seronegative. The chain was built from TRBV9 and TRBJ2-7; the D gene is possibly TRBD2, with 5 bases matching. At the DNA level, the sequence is TGTGCCAGCAGCCCACGGGGTGCACGCGCCTCCTACGAGCAGTACTTC. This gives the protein CASSPRGARASYEQYF.